This T cell receptor beta chain was retrieved from a study of radiotherapy plus CTLA-4 blockade in lung cancer (dated 2018 in TCRdb). For the wider study: Among enrolled patients, under 20% had an objective response and roughly 30% reached disease control. Results and caveats for the whole study, not just this receptor: The strongest predictors of response were reported to be early dynamic shifts in blood T cell clones along with a rise in serum interferon-beta following radiation. After treatment with radiotherapy and ipilimumab, TCR clones that originated in tumors expanded in peripheral blood.

Focal radiation therapy combined with CTLA-4 blockade (ipilimumab) was tested in patients with chemo-refractory metastatic non-small-cell lung cancer. Regarding this clone: This receptor's antigen is unknown. Base qualities were left out, and no much larger clone turns up one base away.

The library was made by the immunoSEQ multiplex PCR assay. TCRdb holds this immuneACCESS table with in-frame rearrangements only. Some clones are missing; in checked studies, unresolved V genes explain under half, and the rest has no known cause. Within this sample are under 65,000 clones, with 79% of them counted one time only. The top ten clonotypes cover 7.5% to 9.5% of the sample. The CDR3 starts with the cysteine, ends with the phenylalanine, and has 14 residues. Solely the CDR3 DNA is kept, with 42 bases framed from the first base. As encoded in the germline V gene, CDR1 is SGHTA while CDR2 is FQGNSA. At the junction V is shortened by 5 bases and J by 5 bases; bases outside the gene matches: 5.

The sample here was peripheral blood, taken from a patient treated with radiotherapy plus ipilimumab. The sequence is built from TRBV7-2 and TRBJ2-2, with 7 junctional bases fitting TRBD2. This receptor was taken from a human donor with non-small cell lung cancer who had a complete response to radiotherapy plus ipilimumab. The nucleotide sequence is TGTGCCAGCAGCCGCGGGGGAGGGACCGGGGAGCTGTTTTTT. This codes for CASSRGGGTGELFF.